Here is one T cell receptor beta chain with its context. This record belongs to a study of blood T cell repertoires in COVID-19. In the study overall: T cells, B-cell-depleted T cells, or PBMCs provided the cDNA or gDNA that served as material.

Measured with immunoSEQ multiplex PCR; TCRdb has only the in-frame clones, and not every one. The data contain fewer than 200,000 clones, about four fifths of them singletons. The CDR3 is 14 amino acids. The germline V and J ends were trimmed by 3 bases and 6 bases, with 14 bases remaining between them. The germline CDR1 and CDR2 sequences are LNHDA and SQIVND (reference sequence). The V gene is TRBV19, the J gene TRBJ1-1, with D perhaps TRBD1 (6 bases). This TCR was recovered from a woman in her 70s with acute or convalescent COVID-19. The sample comprised peripheral blood. The chain's CDR3 is CASSILGAHPEAFF. The CDR3 DNA reads TGTGCCAGTAGTATTTTGGGGGCGCATCCTGAAGCTTTCTTT.